What follows are 7 T cell receptor beta chains derived from one specimen sequenced in a study of glioma-infiltrating T cells after dendritic cell vaccination. The time point was: after dendritic cell vaccination, including at tumor progression/relapse. TCRdb's table, derived via immunoSEQ multiplex PCR, lists solely in-frame clones and lacks some. The data show some 90,000 clones, more than 80% seen once. The starting material was blood, obtained after dendritic cell vaccination. These receptors were obtained from a human donor with glioblastoma.

The rearrangement links TRBV7-2 to TRBJ1-2; D unclear. This CDR3 contains 13 residues. Germline CDR1 and CDR2: SGHTA and FQGNSA. The V and J ends lost 4 bases and 5 bases respectively, with 11 bases between them. CDR3 sequence reads: CASSWGGSYGYTF. CDR3 DNA sequence: TGTGCCAGCAGCTGGGGAGGGTCGTATGGCTACACCTTC.

V is TRBV6-1 and J is TRBJ1-1; 7 bases are shared with TRBD1. The CDR3 contains 12 residues. Germline-derived CDR1 and CDR2 are MNHNS and SASEGT. The CDR3 loop reads CAGGTVNTEAFF. CDR3 DNA: TGTGCTGGGGGGACAGTGAACACTGAAGCTTTCTTT.

This sequence joins TRBV5-1 and TRBJ1-1; D is perhaps TRBD1 (5 bases). Germline V gives CDR1 SGHRS, CDR2 YFSETQ. CDR3 length: 14 amino acids. V lost 3 bases, J lost 1 base, and 10 bases lay in between. The CDR3 loop is CASSSTVTNTEAFF. The CDR3, as DNA: TGCGCCAGCAGCTCGACAGTTACGAACACTGAAGCTTTCTTT.

The CDR3 loop reads CASSRWVAGESGYEQFF. The CDR3 DNA follows: TGTGCCAGTAGCCGGTGGGTAGCGGGAGAGTCAGGGTATGAGCAGTTCTTC. The V and J genes are TRBV19 and TRBJ2-1; 9 bases map to TRBD2. CDR3 length: 17 amino acids. Germline CDR1 and CDR2: LNHDA and SQIVND (reference sequence). V was pared by 6 bases and J by 8 bases, with 17 bases of the junction left unmatched.

The rearrangement links TRBV19 to TRBJ1-1, with 11 positions matching TRBD1. Germline assignment: CDR1 LNHDA and CDR2 SQIVND (reference sequence). The CDR3 totals 14 residues. The V and J ends lost 5 bases and 3 bases, in that order; junction bases with no gene match: 2. CDR3 nucleotides: TGTGCCAGTAGTCTGGGACAGGGGGACACTGAAGCTTTCTTT. Encoded protein: CASSLGQGDTEAFF.

The chain couples TRBV6-5 to TRBJ2-7, with 14 bases matching TRBD2. Trimming at V came to 6 bases and at J to 5 bases, leaving 6 bases not matched to a gene. This CDR3 has 15 amino acids. From germline, CDR1 is MNHEY and CDR2 SVGAGI. The CDR3, as DNA: TGTGCCAGCAGGTCCGGGACTAGCGGGAGCCACGAGCAGTACGTC. It encodes CASRSGTSGSHEQYV.

The chain joins TRBV28 to TRBJ1-1; no clear D gene. The V gene's germline CDR1 is MDHEN and CDR2 SYDVKM. V lost 4 bases and J 11 bases, leaving 14 bases between the germline ends. This CDR3 spans 12 amino acids. CDR3 nucleotides: TGTGCCAGCAGTTCCCCCACTACGGAGGCTTTCTTT. It is translated as CASSSPTTEAFF. Variable domain in full (rest from reference TRBV28 and TRBJ1-1): DVKVTQSSRYLVKRTGEKVFLECVQDMDHENMFWYRQDPGLGLRLIYFSYDVKMKEKGDIPEGYSVSREKKERFSLILESASTNQTSMYLCASSSPTTEAFFGQGTRLTVV.